One and the same sample provided the 4 T cell receptor beta chains below, sequenced in a study of shared clonotypes between healthy human individuals. Profiled with immunoSEQ multiplex PCR; TCRdb holds only in-frame clones, not every one. The sample comprises under 1,900,000 clones, approximately 98.5% of which are singletons, and under 0.45% rests with the top ten. The sequenced sample consisted of naive CD4+ T cells sorted from blood. The subset: CD45RA+ positively selected. These TCRs come from a man aged 25-45 years in good health.

The J gene is TRBJ2-1, the V gene TRBV11-2; D gene unclear. Per the germline V gene, CDR1 is SGHAT and CDR2 is FQNNGV. The length of the CDR3 is 16 residues. V was cut by 3 bases and J by 2 bases, with 14 bases left in between. The CDR3 nucleotides are TGTGCCAGCAGCTTTGTTGGCAGATTTCCCTACAATGAGCAGTTCTTC. Translated: CASSFVGRFPYNEQFF.

The chain employs TRBV7-6 and TRBJ2-1; TRBD1 agrees at 8 bases. V trimming: 4 bases; J trimming: 7 bases; junction bases outside the gene matches: 6. This CDR3 has 14 residues. Per germline, CDR1 SGHVS and CDR2 FNYEAQ. CDR3 bases: TGTGCCAGCAGCTCGTACAGGGGGAAAAATGAGCAGTTCTTC. Its protein product is CASSSYRGKNEQFF.

The rearrangement uses TRBV5-1 and TRBJ2-2; 10 bases are shared with TRBD1. The V segment lost 3 bases and the J segment 7 bases; nucleotides outside the gene matches: 6. CDR1 is SGHRS, CDR2 YFSETQ, per germline. The CDR3 has 15 amino acids. CDR3: CASSWGQGPGGELFF. The CDR3 nucleotides are TGCGCCAGCAGCTGGGGACAGGGGCCCGGCGGGGAGCTGTTTTTT. Complete variable domain (other parts from reference TRBV5-1 and TRBJ2-2): KAGVTQTPRYLIKTRGQQVTLSCSPISGHRSVSWYQQTPGQGLQFLFEYFSETQRNKGNFPGRFSGRQFSNSRSEMNVSTLELGDSALYLCASSWGQGPGGELFFGEGSRLTVL.

The chain combines TRBV28 with TRBJ2-5; D might be TRBD2 (5 bases). V was shortened by 2 bases and J by 7 bases, with 14 bases between the two germline ends. Germline V CDR1 and CDR2: MDHEN, SYDVKM. The CDR3 totals 14 residues. DNA for the CDR3: TGTGCCAGCAGTTTACCCCTAGCCGCTGCGACCCAGTACTTC. This sequence encodes CASSLPLAAATQYF.